Included here is one TCR beta chain sequence, with context. These data come from a study of technical replicates of blood from several donors. Assay used: immunoSEQ multiplex PCR; TCRdb lists only in-frame clones, some missing. The table records around 67,000 clones, roughly 92% of them present only once. The CDR3 is 15 amino acids. The V gene's germline CDR1 is SQVTM and CDR2 ANQGSEA. Trimming took off 6 bases at V and 0 bases at J, with 15 bases between the two ends. Sequencing was performed on T cells isolated from PBMCs. The TCR originated in a human donor in good health. V and J are TRBV29-1 and TRBJ1-3, with a tentative D call TRBD1 (5 bases). CDR3 residues: CSVSASGSSGNTIYF. As DNA, the CDR3 is TGCAGCGTCTCAGCCTCAGGGTCCTCTGGAAACACCATATATTTT.